This is a list of T cell receptor beta chains from one sample in a study of blood T cells in healthy people across ages. TCRdb reprocessed the 5' RACE reads with MiXCR, giving one entry per CDR3 protein. The sample lists hundreds of thousands of distinct CDR3 sequences, under 25% occurring once. Specimen: blood. These receptors were obtained from a man in his 70s in good health. Each CDR3 is given with its conserved first and last residue. A D gene is named only where the DNA matches it firmly. A row's size may be missing; if present it is once, few, many or a size class.

V gene: TRBV25-1; J gene: TRBJ1-2; D gene: .; clone size: few; CDR3 DNA: TGTGCCAGCAGTGGGCCCAGGGATCGAGCTAACTATGGCTACACCTTC; CDR3 protein: CASSGPRDRANYGYTF
V gene: TRBV7-3; J gene: TRBJ2-1; D gene: .; clone size: many; CDR3 DNA: TGTGCCAGCAGCTTCGGGCAGGGCGATGAGCAGTTCTTC; CDR3 protein: CASSFGQGDEQFF
V gene: TRBV7-9; J gene: TRBJ1-2; D gene: .; clone size: .; CDR3 DNA: TGTGCCAGCAGCTTAGCACAGGGCGGGTATGGCTACACCTTC; CDR3 protein: CASSLAQGGYGYTF
V gene: TRBV20-1; J gene: TRBJ1-1; D gene: TRBD1; clone size: .; CDR3 DNA: TGCAGTGCCCCGCCCGAAACAGGGGACGCGGTGAATACTGAAGCTTTCTTT; CDR3 protein: CSAPPETGDAVNTEAFF
V gene: TRBV7-2; J gene: TRBJ2-1; D gene: .; clone size: many; CDR3 DNA: TGTGCCAGCAGTTTAGAGGGTGAGCAGTTCTTC; CDR3 protein: CASSLEGEQFF
V gene: TRBV9; J gene: TRBJ2-1; D gene: .; clone size: few; CDR3 DNA: TGTGCCAGCAGCGTATACATCCATAGCAGCTCCTACAATGAGCAGTTCTTC; CDR3 protein: CASSVYIHSSSYNEQFF
V gene: TRBV6-5; J gene: TRBJ1-1; D gene: .; clone size: .; CDR3 DNA: TGTGCCAGCAGTTACACCGGGGGAACAGGCCTTCGGTTTAAGAACACTGAAGCTTTCTTT; CDR3 protein: CASSYTGGTGLRFKNTEAFF
V gene: TRBV20-1; J gene: TRBJ1-3; D gene: TRBD1; clone size: few; CDR3 DNA: TGCAGTGCTAGTTTGGCAGGGGGAAGAAACACCATATATTTT; CDR3 protein: CSASLAGGRNTIYF
V gene: TRBV20-1; J gene: TRBJ2-7; D gene: TRBD2; clone size: few; CDR3 DNA: TGCAGTGCTAGACCTAGCGGGAGAGCCCACGAGCAGTACTTC; CDR3 protein: CSARPSGRAHEQYF
V gene: TRBV4-1; J gene: TRBJ2-1; D gene: .; clone size: few; CDR3 DNA: TGCGCCAGCAGCCAAGATGTCAAGACCTCCGCCAATGAGCAGTTCTTC; CDR3 protein: CASSQDVKTSANEQFF